The 20 T cell receptor beta chains listed next were all sequenced from one sample in a study of technical replicates of blood from several donors. Clones were read by immunoSEQ multiplex PCR, and TCRdb kept only the in-frame ones, dropping some. The table includes 77,000 or so clones, over 85% detected once. The material sequenced was T cells isolated from PBMCs. These receptors came from a human donor in good health.

The chain couples TRBV7-9 to TRBJ2-1, with 10 bases identical to TRBD2. CDR1 is SEHNR, CDR2 FQNEAQ, per germline (reference sequence). CDR3 size: 17 residues. With V trimmed by 5 bases and J by 5 bases, 12 bases remained unmatched. For the CDR3, the DNA is TGTGCCAGCAGCCCACCCGGTGGACTAGCGGCACACAATGAGCAGTTCTTC. It is translated as CASSPPGGLAAHNEQFF.

The chain combines TRBV28 with TRBJ2-7; 8 nucleotides agree with TRBD2. The CDR3 covers 13 residues. The junction had 1 base not matched to a gene; V was cut back by 4 bases and J by 2 bases. Germline values: CDR1 MDHEN, CDR2 SYDVKM. The CDR3 spells CASSSAGAYEQYF. CDR3 sequence (DNA): TGTGCCAGCAGTTCAGCGGGAGCCTACGAGCAGTACTTC.

About this clone: Other DNA sequences from this sample encode an identical CDR3 as well. The rearrangement links TRBV6-1 to TRBJ2-7; 7 bases are a match to TRBD1. V lost 4 bases to trimming and J lost 1 base; unmatched junction nucleotides: 1. Germline values: CDR1 MNHNS, CDR2 SASEGT. CDR3 length: 13 residues. CDR3 residues: CASSGDRSYEQYF. The DNA of the CDR3 is TGTGCCAGCAGTGGGGACAGATCCTACGAGCAGTACTTC.

The chain combines TRBV20-1 with TRBJ2-2; D remains unclear. This CDR3 has 11 amino acids. Germline V gives CDR1 DFQATT, CDR2 SNEGSKA (reference sequence). V lost 3 bases, J lost 7 bases, and 6 bases lay in between. The CDR3, as DNA: TGCAGTGCTAGTATCGGCGGGGAGCTGTTTTTT. Protein: CSASIGGELFF.

This chain links TRBV5-1 with TRBJ1-1, with D possibly being TRBD1 (6 bases). Germline CDR1 SGHRS, CDR2 YFSETQ. Trimming took off 7 bases at V and 1 base at J, with 20 bases between the two ends. The CDR3 extends over 16 amino acids. The CDR3 is CASSLGGWGQNTEAFF. As DNA, the CDR3 is TGCGCCAGCTCCTTGGGGGGGTGGGGGCAGAACACTGAAGCTTTCTTT.

This CDR3 reads CASSLRWEGGETQYF. The CDR3 bases are TGTGCCAGCAGTTTAAGGTGGGAGGGTGGAGAGACCCAGTACTTC. The chain combines TRBV28 with TRBJ2-5; TRBD2 matches 7 bases. The germline V gene has CDR1 MDHEN and CDR2 SYDVKM. Losses at the gene ends were 2 bases for V and 4 bases for J; bases not matched to a gene: 7. The CDR3 totals 15 residues.

In its sample, this clone was seen a few times. This chain uses TRBV9 with TRBJ2-3; maybe TRBD1 (5 bases). This CDR3 has 15 amino acids. Germline assignment: CDR1 SGDLS and CDR2 YYNGEE. Deletions cut 4 bases from V and 3 bases from J, with 15 bases between. The CDR3 here is CASSLRAHGTDTQYF. CDR3 nucleotide sequence: TGTGCCAGCAGCCTCAGGGCACATGGAACAGATACGCAGTATTTT.

V is TRBV2 and J is TRBJ2-7; a possible D gene is TRBD1 (5 bases). The V gene lost 6 bases and the J gene lost 6 bases, with 9 bases spanning the gap. Germline CDR1 SNHLY, CDR2 FYNNEI. CDR3 length: 11 amino acids. CDR3 sequence (DNA): TGTGCCAGCAGAGCCACAGGCGAGCAGTACTTC. It translates to CASRATGEQYF.

J is TRBJ1-1 and V is TRBV5-4; D remains unclear. Germline CDR1 SGHNT, CDR2 YYREEE (reference sequence). This CDR3 comprises 14 residues. V was trimmed by 0 bases and J by 2 bases, leaving 8 bases between them. The CDR3: CASSLDILNTEAFF. The CDR3 DNA follows: TGTGCCAGCAGCTTGGACATCCTTAACACTGAAGCTTTCTTT.

The table lists this clone with a few counts. The chain has TRBV2 and TRBJ1-1; 8 bases match TRBD1. Germline V gene lookup returns CDR1 SNHLY and CDR2 FYNNEI. V lost 7 bases and J lost 12; bases outside the gene matches: 10. The CDR3 covers 12 residues. CDR3 amino acids: CASTERGQGTFF. CDR3 DNA sequence: TGTGCCAGCACAGAAAGAGGACAGGGTACTTTCTTT. Drawing the rest from reference TRBV2 and TRBJ1-1, the complete variable domain is EPEVTQTPSHQVTQMGQEVILRCVPISNHLYFYWYRQILGQKVEFLVSFYNNEISEKSEIFDDQFSVERPDGSNFTLKIRSTKLEDSAMYFCASTERGQGTFFGQGTRLTVV.

This chain joins TRBV6-1 and TRBJ1-1; D not resolved. The V gene lost 2 bases and the J gene lost 8 bases, with 12 bases spanning the gap. The CDR3 contains 13 residues. Germline CDR1 and CDR2: MNHNS and SASEGT. CDR3 nucleotide sequence: TGTGCCAGCAGTGAAACGGAGGAGACCGAAGCTTTCTTT. It yields the protein CASSETEETEAFF.

This sequence joins TRBV6-6 and TRBJ1-5, with D uncertain. The CDR3 runs 15 residues. Per the germline V gene, CDR1 is MNHNY and CDR2 is SVGAGI (reference sequence). Deletions cut 1 base from V and 1 base from J, with 8 bases between. The CDR3 DNA sequence: TGTGCCAGCAGTTACTGGGGAGGGAGCAATCAGCCCCAGCATTTT. Its translation: CASSYWGGSNQPQHF.

The chain has TRBV29-1 and TRBJ2-5; the match to TRBD1 covers 7 bases. CDR1 and CDR2 from the germline V gene are SQVTM and ANQGSEA. J was trimmed by 5 bases and V by 6 bases; bases with no gene match: 9. The CDR3 has 13 residues. CDR3 bases: TGCAGCGTACAGACAGGGTGGGTGGAGACCCAGTACTTC. This codes for CSVQTGWVETQYF.

This clone was observed a few times. The J gene is TRBJ2-1, the V gene TRBV2, with TRBD2 as a possible D gene (6 bases). CDR1 is SNHLY, CDR2 FYNNEI, per germline. The CDR3 is 15 amino acids. V was trimmed by 3 bases and J by 7 bases, leaving 16 bases between them. The DNA of the CDR3 is TGTGCCAGCAGTGATGAAGGAGGGATCGGGAATGAGCAGTTCTTC. Its translation is CASSDEGGIGNEQFF.

This clone occurred once. This chain connects TRBV5-6 to TRBJ1-1; TRBD1 matches at 7 bases. CDR3 length: 13 residues. J gave up 2 bases and V 2 bases, and 0 bases lay outside the gene matches. CDR1 SGHDT and CDR2 YYEEEE come from the germline V gene. CDR3 region: CASSLGGNTEAFF. The CDR3 nucleotides are TGTGCCAGCAGCTTAGGGGGCAACACTGAAGCTTTCTTT.

The chain is built from TRBV6-5 and TRBJ1-4; 9 bases are a match to TRBD1. Trimming cost V 5 bases and J 8 bases; bases outside gene matches: 9. Germline-derived CDR1 and CDR2 are MNHEY and SVGAGI. CDR3 size: 15 residues. The CDR3 loop is CASSRMGQGQEKLFF. DNA for the CDR3: TGTGCCAGCAGTCGGATGGGACAGGGTCAAGAAAAACTGTTTTTT.

V usage is TRBV4-1 and J usage is TRBJ1-3; a weak D match, TRBD1 (5 bases). Trimming took off 0 bases at V and 1 base at J, with 7 bases between the two ends. The CDR3 is 15 amino acids. Per germline, CDR1 MGHRA and CDR2 YSYEKL. CDR3 coding DNA: TGCGCCAGCAGCCAAGAGCGGGGGTCTGGAAACACCATATATTTT. Amino acid sequence: CASSQERGSGNTIYF.

The genes are TRBV5-1 and TRBJ2-7; TRBD2 agrees at 7 bases. CDR3 length equals 12 residues. Germline V gene lookup returns CDR1 SGHRS and CDR2 YFSETQ. V was clipped by 6 bases and J by 5 bases; unmatched bases: 5. CDR3 loop: CASKSGDHEQYF. Written as DNA, the CDR3 is TGCGCCAGCAAAAGCGGGGACCACGAGCAGTACTTC.

This clone was seen a single time. The chain recombines TRBV11-3 with TRBJ1-4, with 7 positions matching TRBD1. Germline trimming cut 5 bases from V and 5 bases from J; bases unmatched to any gene: 8. Germline CDR1 and CDR2: SGHNT and YENEEA. The CDR3 length is 15 residues. The CDR3 sequence: CASSDSTGPNEKLFF. CDR3 sequence (DNA): TGTGCCAGCAGCGATTCGACAGGGCCGAATGAAAAACTGTTTTTT.

V is TRBV6-1 and J is TRBJ2-7; the D is unclear. This CDR3 has 12 amino acids. Trimming removed 4 bases from V and 6 bases from J, with 10 bases in between. In germline, CDR1 is MNHNS, CDR2 SASEGT. The chain's CDR3 is CASSGASGEQYF. CDR3 nucleotides: TGTGCCAGCAGTGGAGCCTCGGGCGAGCAGTACTTC.